This is a list of T cell receptor beta chains from one sample in a study of blood T cell repertoires in COVID-19. Libraries were prepared by immunoSEQ multiplex PCR; TCRdb keeps only in-frame clonotypes and omits some of them. The sample carries around 98,000 clones, more than 70% recorded once. The sequencing sample was made of peripheral blood. The origin of the receptors is a man in his sixties or seventies with acute or convalescent COVID-19. CDR3s include the opening cysteine and the closing phenylalanine or tryptophan. D genes are given only for firm matches. Where a row states a size, it is once, few, many or the class of an expanded clone; other rows omit it.

v_call: TRBV15
clone_size: NA
j_call: TRBJ2-3
d_call: NA
cdr3_aa: CATSRNLGSADTQYF
cdr3_nt: TGTGCCACCAGCAGAAACCTCGGGAGCGCAGATACGCAGTATTTT

v_call: TRBV28
clone_size: NA
j_call: TRBJ2-1
d_call: TRBD2
cdr3_aa: CASSSSVGLGSFDEQFF
cdr3_nt: TGTGCCAGCAGTTCGTCCGTGGGACTAGGAAGCTTCGATGAGCAGTTCTTC

v_call: TRBV11-2
clone_size: NA
j_call: TRBJ1-4
d_call: TRBD1
cdr3_aa: CASSLTGLNEKLFF
cdr3_nt: TGTGCCAGCAGCTTGACAGGGCTTAATGAAAAACTGTTTTTT

v_call: TRBV29-1
clone_size: NA
j_call: TRBJ1-2
d_call: NA
cdr3_aa: CSVGALYGYTF
cdr3_nt: TGCAGCGTTGGGGCCCTCTATGGCTACACCTTC

v_call: TRBV30
clone_size: NA
j_call: TRBJ1-4
d_call: NA
cdr3_aa: CAWSFGRTDPTNEKLFF
cdr3_nt: TGTGCCTGGAGTTTTGGCAGGACAGATCCTACTAATGAAAAACTGTTTTTT

v_call: TRBV6-2/TRBV6-3
clone_size: NA
j_call: TRBJ2-7
d_call: NA
cdr3_aa: CASSYRGPSTEQYF
cdr3_nt: TGTGCCAGCAGTTACAGGGGCCCCTCAACCGAGCAGTACTTC

v_call: TRBV5-4
clone_size: NA
j_call: TRBJ2-7
d_call: TRBD1
cdr3_aa: CASSYRDRGREQYF
cdr3_nt: TGTGCCAGCAGTTACCGGGACAGGGGGCGCGAGCAGTACTTC

v_call: TRBV30
clone_size: NA
j_call: TRBJ2-7
d_call: TRBD2
cdr3_aa: CAWSQRTSGREEANEQYF
cdr3_nt: TGTGCCTGGAGCCAGAGGACTAGCGGGAGGGAGGAGGCCAACGAGCAGTACTTC

v_call: TRBV7-8
clone_size: NA
j_call: TRBJ1-2
d_call: TRBD1
cdr3_aa: CASSLARQGDYGYTF
cdr3_nt: TGTGCCAGCAGCTTAGCGAGACAGGGGGACTATGGCTACACCTTC

v_call: TRBV28
clone_size: few
j_call: TRBJ1-6
d_call: NA
cdr3_aa: CASTMTGSASWNSPLHF
cdr3_nt: TGTGCCAGCACGATGACTGGGTCTGCCTCCTGGAATTCACCCCTCCACTTT

v_call: TRBV19
clone_size: NA
j_call: TRBJ1-4
d_call: NA
cdr3_aa: CASSISQEGEKLFF
cdr3_nt: TGTGCCAGTAGTATCTCGCAGGAGGGTGAAAAACTGTTTTTT

v_call: TRBV29-1
clone_size: NA
j_call: TRBJ2-3
d_call: TRBD2
cdr3_aa: CSVGGGRRGADTQYF
cdr3_nt: TGCAGCGTTGGAGGCGGGAGGCGGGGCGCAGATACGCAGTATTTT

v_call: TRBV6-2/TRBV6-3
clone_size: NA
j_call: TRBJ2-3
d_call: NA
cdr3_aa: CASSYAEGQQVIDTQYF
cdr3_nt: TGTGCCAGCAGTTACGCGGAGGGCCAACAGGTGATAGATACGCAGTATTTT

v_call: TRBV6-5
clone_size: NA
j_call: TRBJ2-7
d_call: NA
cdr3_aa: CASNPGHLYEQYF
cdr3_nt: TGTGCCAGCAACCCGGGACACCTCTACGAGCAGTACTTC

v_call: TRBV24-1
clone_size: NA
j_call: TRBJ2-7
d_call: NA
cdr3_aa: CATSDSGEISYEQYF
cdr3_nt: TGTGCCACCAGTGATTCAGGGGAAATTTCCTACGAGCAGTACTTC

v_call: TRBV5-4
clone_size: NA
j_call: TRBJ2-4
d_call: TRBD2
cdr3_aa: CASSLEGREDTIQYF
cdr3_nt: TGTGCCAGCAGCTTGGAAGGGAGGGAAGACACCATTCAGTACTTC

v_call: TRBV29-1
clone_size: NA
j_call: TRBJ2-7
d_call: TRBD2
cdr3_aa: CSASSGAPSREQYF
cdr3_nt: TGCAGCGCAAGTAGCGGGGCCCCCTCTCGAGAGCAGTACTTC

v_call: TRBV21-1
clone_size: NA
j_call: TRBJ2-7
d_call: NA
cdr3_aa: CASSTSQRRGYEQYF
cdr3_nt: TGTGCCAGCAGCACTTCCCAGCGGAGGGGATACGAGCAGTACTTC

v_call: TRBV28
clone_size: NA
j_call: TRBJ1-4
d_call: NA
cdr3_aa: CASSYIYRETNEKLFF
cdr3_nt: TGTGCCAGCAGCTACATCTACAGGGAGACTAATGAAAAACTGTTTTTT

v_call: TRBV7-8
clone_size: NA
j_call: TRBJ2-7
d_call: TRBD2
cdr3_aa: CASEGLAGGKYEQYF
cdr3_nt: TGTGCCAGCGAGGGACTAGCGGGAGGAAAGTACGAGCAGTACTTC

v_call: TRBV27
clone_size: NA
j_call: TRBJ2-2
d_call: TRBD1
cdr3_aa: CASSSLDRLLYTGELFF
cdr3_nt: TGTGCCAGCAGTTCTCTGGACAGGCTCCTCTACACCGGGGAGCTGTTTTTT

v_call: TRBV10-3
clone_size: NA
j_call: TRBJ2-7
d_call: NA
cdr3_aa: CAISHTGSSYEQYF
cdr3_nt: TGTGCCATCAGTCACACAGGGAGCTCCTACGAGCAGTACTTC

v_call: TRBV5-7
clone_size: once
j_call: TRBJ2-7
d_call: TRBD1
cdr3_aa: CASSRGQGAYEQYF
cdr3_nt: TGTGCCAGCAGCCGGGGACAGGGGGCCTACGAGCAGTACTTC

v_call: TRBV5-4
clone_size: NA
j_call: TRBJ2-7
d_call: NA
cdr3_aa: CASSLSVQFSHEQYF
cdr3_nt: TGTGCCAGCAGCTTGTCTGTACAGTTCTCCCACGAGCAGTACTTC

v_call: TRBV7-8
clone_size: NA
j_call: TRBJ2-7
d_call: TRBD1
cdr3_aa: CASSSTGGFSYEQYF
cdr3_nt: TGTGCCAGCAGCTCGACAGGGGGTTTTTCCTACGAGCAGTACTTC

v_call: TRBV29-1
clone_size: few
j_call: TRBJ1-5
d_call: NA
cdr3_aa: CSVALGTGGSPQHF
cdr3_nt: TGCAGCGTCGCGCTTGGGACGGGAGGATCGCCCCAGCATTTT

v_call: TRBV27
clone_size: NA
j_call: TRBJ2-1
d_call: NA
cdr3_aa: CASSLLRGRQFF
cdr3_nt: TGTGCCAGCAGTCTCTTAAGGGGTAGGCAGTTCTTC

v_call: TRBV28
clone_size: NA
j_call: TRBJ2-1
d_call: TRBD1
cdr3_aa: CASSLFGQGKRNEQFF
cdr3_nt: TGTGCCAGCAGTTTATTTGGACAGGGGAAGCGCAATGAGCAGTTCTTC

v_call: TRBV7-6
clone_size: NA
j_call: TRBJ2-3
d_call: NA
cdr3_aa: CASTERAGDTQYF
cdr3_nt: TGTGCCAGCACCGAAAGAGCGGGAGATACGCAGTATTTT

v_call: TRBV27
clone_size: few
j_call: TRBJ1-1
d_call: TRBD1
cdr3_aa: CASSPGQGRSRNTEAFF
cdr3_nt: TGTGCCAGCAGCCCGGGACAGGGGAGATCTAGGAACACTGAAGCTTTCTTT

v_call: TRBV7-8
clone_size: NA
j_call: TRBJ2-7
d_call: TRBD1
cdr3_aa: CASSPTARDRDLRDF
cdr3_nt: TGTGCCAGCAGCCCAACCGCTAGGGACAGAGACCTGAGGGACTTC

v_call: TRBV29-1
clone_size: NA
j_call: TRBJ2-7
d_call: TRBD1
cdr3_aa: CSVKLDRAPYEQYF
cdr3_nt: TGCAGCGTCAAACTGGACAGGGCCCCCTACGAGCAGTACTTC

v_call: TRBV7-2
clone_size: many
j_call: TRBJ1-1
d_call: TRBD1
cdr3_aa: CASSLVGTGAYTEAFF
cdr3_nt: TGTGCCAGCAGCTTAGTGGGGACAGGGGCATACACTGAAGCTTTCTTT

v_call: TRBV7-2
clone_size: NA
j_call: TRBJ2-1
d_call: TRBD2
cdr3_aa: CASSMTRSGGHEQFF
cdr3_nt: TGTGCCAGCAGCATGACTAGATCGGGGGGGCATGAGCAGTTCTTC

v_call: TRBV6-5
clone_size: many
j_call: TRBJ2-7
d_call: TRBD2
cdr3_aa: CASSLSGRKDEQYF
cdr3_nt: TGTGCCAGCAGTCTTAGCGGGAGAAAGGACGAGCAGTACTTC

v_call: TRBV12-3/TRBV12-4
clone_size: NA
j_call: TRBJ1-2
d_call: NA
cdr3_aa: CASSPRGWGYTF
cdr3_nt: TGTGCCAGCAGTCCCCGGGGGTGGGGCTACACCTTC

v_call: TRBV4-2
clone_size: NA
j_call: TRBJ2-1
d_call: NA
cdr3_aa: CASSHQGVNVDNEQFF
cdr3_nt: TGTGCCAGCAGCCATCAAGGGGTTAATGTTGACAATGAGCAGTTCTTC

v_call: TRBV10-3
clone_size: few
j_call: TRBJ1-5
d_call: TRBD1
cdr3_aa: CAISGDRDQPQHF
cdr3_nt: TGTGCCATCAGTGGAGACAGGGATCAGCCCCAGCATTTT

v_call: TRBV24-1
clone_size: NA
j_call: TRBJ2-3
d_call: NA
cdr3_aa: CATSDALGGADTDTQYF
cdr3_nt: TGTGCCACCAGTGACGCGCTGGGGGGGGCAGACACAGATACGCAGTATTTT

v_call: TRBV3-1/TRBV3-2
clone_size: NA
j_call: TRBJ1-2
d_call: TRBD1
cdr3_aa: CASSPTAGGAHYGYTF
cdr3_nt: TGTGCCAGCAGCCCCACCGCAGGGGGCGCCCACTATGGCTACACCTTC

v_call: TRBV9
clone_size: NA
j_call: TRBJ2-3
d_call: TRBD2
cdr3_aa: CASSAGPGGDTQYF
cdr3_nt: TGTGCCAGCAGCGCTGGCCCGGGGGGAGATACGCAGTATTTT

v_call: TRBV7-2
clone_size: NA
j_call: TRBJ2-7
d_call: NA
cdr3_aa: CASSVTISYEQYF
cdr3_nt: TGTGCCAGCAGCGTGACTATCTCCTACGAGCAGTACTTC

v_call: TRBV29-1
clone_size: NA
j_call: TRBJ2-7
d_call: NA
cdr3_aa: CSVSGGYEQYF
cdr3_nt: TGCAGCGTGTCGGGTGGATACGAGCAGTACTTC

v_call: TRBV5-1
clone_size: NA
j_call: TRBJ2-5
d_call: TRBD1
cdr3_aa: CASAGQGAWETQYF
cdr3_nt: TGCGCCAGCGCCGGACAGGGGGCGTGGGAGACCCAGTACTTC

v_call: TRBV21-1
clone_size: few
j_call: TRBJ2-3
d_call: NA
cdr3_aa: CASSTKGQGETDTQYF
cdr3_nt: TGTGCCAGCAGCACGAAAGGGCAGGGGGAAACAGATACGCAGTATTTT

v_call: TRBV15
clone_size: NA
j_call: TRBJ1-2
d_call: NA
cdr3_aa: CATSRREGGYTF
cdr3_nt: TGTGCCACCAGCCGCAGGGAAGGCGGCTACACCTTC